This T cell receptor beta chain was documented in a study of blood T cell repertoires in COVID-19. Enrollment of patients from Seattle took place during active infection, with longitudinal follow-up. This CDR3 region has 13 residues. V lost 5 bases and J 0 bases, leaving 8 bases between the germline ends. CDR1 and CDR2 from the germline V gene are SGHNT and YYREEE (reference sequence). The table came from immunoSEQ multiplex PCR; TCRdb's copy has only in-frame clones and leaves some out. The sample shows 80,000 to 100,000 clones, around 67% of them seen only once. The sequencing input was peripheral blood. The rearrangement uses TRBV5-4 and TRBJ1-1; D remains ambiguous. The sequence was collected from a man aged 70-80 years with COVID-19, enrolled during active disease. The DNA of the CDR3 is TGTGCCAGCAGTGACACGATGAACACTGAAGCTTTCTTT. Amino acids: CASSDTMNTEAFF.